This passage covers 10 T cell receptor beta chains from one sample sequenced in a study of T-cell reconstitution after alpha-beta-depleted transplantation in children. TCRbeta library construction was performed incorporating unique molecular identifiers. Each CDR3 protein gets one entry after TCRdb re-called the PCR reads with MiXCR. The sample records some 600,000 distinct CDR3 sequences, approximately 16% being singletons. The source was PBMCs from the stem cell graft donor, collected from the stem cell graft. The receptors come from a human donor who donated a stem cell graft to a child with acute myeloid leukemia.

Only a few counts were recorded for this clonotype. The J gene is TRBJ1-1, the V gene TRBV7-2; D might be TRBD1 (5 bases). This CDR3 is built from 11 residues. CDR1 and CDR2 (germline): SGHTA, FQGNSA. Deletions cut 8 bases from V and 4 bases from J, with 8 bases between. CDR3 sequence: CASPGTTEAFF. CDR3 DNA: TGTGCCAGCCCAGGGACCACTGAAGCTTTCTTT.

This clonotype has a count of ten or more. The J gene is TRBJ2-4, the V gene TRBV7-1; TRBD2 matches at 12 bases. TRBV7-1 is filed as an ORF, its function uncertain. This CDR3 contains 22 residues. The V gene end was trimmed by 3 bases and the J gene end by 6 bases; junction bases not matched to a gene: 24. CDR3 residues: CASSSSGNRLAGARVGGNIQYF. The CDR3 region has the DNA TGTGCCAGCAGCTCTTCGGGGAACAGACTAGCGGGGGCCCGAGTAGGGGGAAACATTCAGTACTTC.

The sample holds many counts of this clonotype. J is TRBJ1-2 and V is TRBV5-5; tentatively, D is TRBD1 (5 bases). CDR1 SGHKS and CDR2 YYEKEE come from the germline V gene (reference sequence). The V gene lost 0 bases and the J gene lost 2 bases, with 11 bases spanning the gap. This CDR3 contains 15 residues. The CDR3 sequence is CASSLGIGDNYGYTF. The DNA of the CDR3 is TGTGCCAGCAGCTTGGGAATAGGGGACAACTATGGCTACACCTTC.

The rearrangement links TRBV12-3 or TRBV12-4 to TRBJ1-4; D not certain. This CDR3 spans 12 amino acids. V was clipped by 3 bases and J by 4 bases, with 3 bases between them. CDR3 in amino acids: CASSLVNEKLFF. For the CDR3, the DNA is TGTGCCAGCAGTTTGGTTAATGAAAAACTGTTTTTT.

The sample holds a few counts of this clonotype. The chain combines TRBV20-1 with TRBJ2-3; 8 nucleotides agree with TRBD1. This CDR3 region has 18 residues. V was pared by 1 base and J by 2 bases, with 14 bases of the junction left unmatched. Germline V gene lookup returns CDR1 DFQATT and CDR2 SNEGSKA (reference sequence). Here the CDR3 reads CSARGYISGTGHTDTQYF. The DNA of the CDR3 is TGCAGTGCTAGAGGGTACATTTCCGGGACAGGACACACAGATACGCAGTATTTT.

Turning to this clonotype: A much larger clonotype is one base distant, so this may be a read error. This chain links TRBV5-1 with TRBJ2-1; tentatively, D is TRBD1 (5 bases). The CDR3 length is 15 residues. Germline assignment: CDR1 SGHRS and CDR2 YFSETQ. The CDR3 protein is CASSLEGKSYNEQIF. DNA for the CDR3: TGCGCCAGCAGCTTGGAGGGGAAATCCTACAATGAGCAGATCTTC.

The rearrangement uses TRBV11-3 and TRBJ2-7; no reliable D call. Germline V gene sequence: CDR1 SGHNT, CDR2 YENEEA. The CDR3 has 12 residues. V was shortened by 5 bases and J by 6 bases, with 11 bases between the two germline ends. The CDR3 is CASSPLGSEQYF. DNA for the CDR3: TGTGCCAGCAGCCCTCTTGGGTCCGAGCAGTACTTC.

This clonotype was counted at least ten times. CDR3: CSARVGPTEAFF. The CDR3 DNA reads TGCAGTGCTAGGGTAGGGCCGACTGAAGCTTTCTTT. The chain carries TRBV20-1 and TRBJ1-1; D not resolved. This CDR3 is built from 12 residues. Trimming stripped 3 bases from V and 5 bases from J, with 10 bases between. The V gene's germline CDR1 is DFQATT and CDR2 SNEGSKA (reference sequence).

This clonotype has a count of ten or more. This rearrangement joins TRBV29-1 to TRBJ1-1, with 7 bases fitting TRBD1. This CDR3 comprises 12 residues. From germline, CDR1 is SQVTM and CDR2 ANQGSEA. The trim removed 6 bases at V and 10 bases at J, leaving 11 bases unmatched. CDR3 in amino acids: CSVRQGPPVAFF. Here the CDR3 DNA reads TGCAGCGTGAGACAGGGCCCTCCTGTAGCTTTCTTT.

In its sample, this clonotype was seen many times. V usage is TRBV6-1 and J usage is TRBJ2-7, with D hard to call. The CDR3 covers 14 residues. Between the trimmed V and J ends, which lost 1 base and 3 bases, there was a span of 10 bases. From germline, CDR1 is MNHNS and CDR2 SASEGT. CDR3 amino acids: CASSEGVINYEQYV. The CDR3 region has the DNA TGTGCCAGCAGTGAAGGTGTCATAAACTACGAGCAGTACGTC.